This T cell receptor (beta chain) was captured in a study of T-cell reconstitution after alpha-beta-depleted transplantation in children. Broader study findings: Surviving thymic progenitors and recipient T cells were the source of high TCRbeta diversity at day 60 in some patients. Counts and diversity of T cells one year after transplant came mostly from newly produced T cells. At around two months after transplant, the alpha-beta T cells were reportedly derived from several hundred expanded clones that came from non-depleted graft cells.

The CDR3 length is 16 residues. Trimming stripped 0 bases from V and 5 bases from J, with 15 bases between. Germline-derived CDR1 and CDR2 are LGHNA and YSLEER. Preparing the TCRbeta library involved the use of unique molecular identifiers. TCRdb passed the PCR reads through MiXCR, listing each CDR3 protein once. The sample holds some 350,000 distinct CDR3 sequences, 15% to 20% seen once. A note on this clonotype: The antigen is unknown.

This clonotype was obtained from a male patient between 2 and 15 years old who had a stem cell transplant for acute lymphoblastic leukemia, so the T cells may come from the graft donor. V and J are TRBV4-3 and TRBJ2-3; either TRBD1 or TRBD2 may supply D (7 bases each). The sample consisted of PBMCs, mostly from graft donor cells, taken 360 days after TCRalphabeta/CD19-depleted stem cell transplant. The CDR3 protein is CASSQDGAGGEDTQYF. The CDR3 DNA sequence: TGCGCCAGCAGCCAAGATGGGGCAGGGGGGGAAGATACGCAGTATTTT.